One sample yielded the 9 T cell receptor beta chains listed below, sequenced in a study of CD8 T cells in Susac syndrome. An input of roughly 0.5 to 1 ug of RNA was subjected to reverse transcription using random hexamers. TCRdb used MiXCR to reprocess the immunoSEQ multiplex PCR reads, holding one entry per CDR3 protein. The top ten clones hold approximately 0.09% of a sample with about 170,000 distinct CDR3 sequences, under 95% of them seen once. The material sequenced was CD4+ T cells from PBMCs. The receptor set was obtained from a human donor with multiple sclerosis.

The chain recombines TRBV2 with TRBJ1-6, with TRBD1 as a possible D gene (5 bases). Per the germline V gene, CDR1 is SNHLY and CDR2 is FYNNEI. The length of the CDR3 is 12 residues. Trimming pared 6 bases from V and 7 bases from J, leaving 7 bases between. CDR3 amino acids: CASRDMNSPLHF. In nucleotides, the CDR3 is TGTGCCAGCAGGGACATGAATTCACCCCTCCACTTT.

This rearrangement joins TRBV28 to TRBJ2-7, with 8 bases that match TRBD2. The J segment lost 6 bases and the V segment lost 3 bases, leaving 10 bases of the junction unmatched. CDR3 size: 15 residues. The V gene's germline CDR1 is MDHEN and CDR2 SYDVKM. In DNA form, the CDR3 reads TGTGCCAGCAGTTTCCCTCAGCGGGAGACCCCCGAGCAGTACTTC. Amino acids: CASSFPQRETPEQYF.

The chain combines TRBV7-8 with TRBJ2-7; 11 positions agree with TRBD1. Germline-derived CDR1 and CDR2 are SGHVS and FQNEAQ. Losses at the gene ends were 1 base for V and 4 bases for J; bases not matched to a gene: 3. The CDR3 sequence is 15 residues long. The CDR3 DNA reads TGTGCCAGCAGCTTAGTCCGGGACAGGGGGTACGAGCAGTACTTC. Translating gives CASSLVRDRGYEQYF.

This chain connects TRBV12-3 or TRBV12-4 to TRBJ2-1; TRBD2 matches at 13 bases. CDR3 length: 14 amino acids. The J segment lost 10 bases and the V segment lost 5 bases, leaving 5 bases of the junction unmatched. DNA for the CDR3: TGTGCCAGCAGTCCGGGACTAGCGGGACAGGAGCAGTTCTTC. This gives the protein CASSPGLAGQEQFF.

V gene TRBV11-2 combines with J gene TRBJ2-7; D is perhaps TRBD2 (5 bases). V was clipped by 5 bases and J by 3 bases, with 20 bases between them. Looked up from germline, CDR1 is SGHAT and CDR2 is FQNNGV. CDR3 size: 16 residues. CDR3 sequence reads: CASSPRGGRASYEQYF. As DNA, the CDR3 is TGTGCCAGCAGCCCACGGGGTGGGCGGGCGAGCTACGAGCAGTACTTC.

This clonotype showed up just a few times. The CDR3 region is CASSSGAGTARYEQYF. In nucleotides, the CDR3 is TGTGCCAGCAGCTCCGGAGCCGGGACAGCCCGATACGAGCAGTACTTC. This chain uses TRBV7-2 with TRBJ2-7; 7 bases line up with TRBD1. Looked up from germline, CDR1 is SGHTA and CDR2 is FQGNSA. J was trimmed by 4 bases and V by 4 bases; bases with no gene match: 13. This CDR3 contains 16 residues. The variable domain in full, completed from reference TRBV7-2 and TRBJ2-7, reads GAGVSQSPSNKVTEKGKDVELRCDPISGHTALYWYRQSLGQGLEFLIYFQGNSAPDKSGLPSDRFSAERTGGSVSTLTIQRTQQEDSAVYLCASSSGAGTARYEQYFGPGTRLTVT.

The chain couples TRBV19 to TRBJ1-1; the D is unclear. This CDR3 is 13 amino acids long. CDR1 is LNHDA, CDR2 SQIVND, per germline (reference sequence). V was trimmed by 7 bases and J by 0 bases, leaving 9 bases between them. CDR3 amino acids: CASTPYMNTEAFF. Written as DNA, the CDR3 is TGTGCCAGTACCCCTTATATGAACACTGAAGCTTTCTTT.

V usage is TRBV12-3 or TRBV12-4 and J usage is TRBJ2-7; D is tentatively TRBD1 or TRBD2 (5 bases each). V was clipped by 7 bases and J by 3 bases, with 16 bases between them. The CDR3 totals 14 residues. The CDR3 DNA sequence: TGTGCCAGCACTCCCACGGGGCAGTTCTACGAGCAGTACTTC. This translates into CASTPTGQFYEQYF.

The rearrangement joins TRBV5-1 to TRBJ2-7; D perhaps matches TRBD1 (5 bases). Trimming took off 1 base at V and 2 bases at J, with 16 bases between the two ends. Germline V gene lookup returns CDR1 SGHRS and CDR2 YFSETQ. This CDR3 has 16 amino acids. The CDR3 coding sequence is TGCGCCAGCAGCTTGCGAGCTCAGGGTATTCCCTACGAGCAGTACTTC. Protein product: CASSLRAQGIPYEQYF.